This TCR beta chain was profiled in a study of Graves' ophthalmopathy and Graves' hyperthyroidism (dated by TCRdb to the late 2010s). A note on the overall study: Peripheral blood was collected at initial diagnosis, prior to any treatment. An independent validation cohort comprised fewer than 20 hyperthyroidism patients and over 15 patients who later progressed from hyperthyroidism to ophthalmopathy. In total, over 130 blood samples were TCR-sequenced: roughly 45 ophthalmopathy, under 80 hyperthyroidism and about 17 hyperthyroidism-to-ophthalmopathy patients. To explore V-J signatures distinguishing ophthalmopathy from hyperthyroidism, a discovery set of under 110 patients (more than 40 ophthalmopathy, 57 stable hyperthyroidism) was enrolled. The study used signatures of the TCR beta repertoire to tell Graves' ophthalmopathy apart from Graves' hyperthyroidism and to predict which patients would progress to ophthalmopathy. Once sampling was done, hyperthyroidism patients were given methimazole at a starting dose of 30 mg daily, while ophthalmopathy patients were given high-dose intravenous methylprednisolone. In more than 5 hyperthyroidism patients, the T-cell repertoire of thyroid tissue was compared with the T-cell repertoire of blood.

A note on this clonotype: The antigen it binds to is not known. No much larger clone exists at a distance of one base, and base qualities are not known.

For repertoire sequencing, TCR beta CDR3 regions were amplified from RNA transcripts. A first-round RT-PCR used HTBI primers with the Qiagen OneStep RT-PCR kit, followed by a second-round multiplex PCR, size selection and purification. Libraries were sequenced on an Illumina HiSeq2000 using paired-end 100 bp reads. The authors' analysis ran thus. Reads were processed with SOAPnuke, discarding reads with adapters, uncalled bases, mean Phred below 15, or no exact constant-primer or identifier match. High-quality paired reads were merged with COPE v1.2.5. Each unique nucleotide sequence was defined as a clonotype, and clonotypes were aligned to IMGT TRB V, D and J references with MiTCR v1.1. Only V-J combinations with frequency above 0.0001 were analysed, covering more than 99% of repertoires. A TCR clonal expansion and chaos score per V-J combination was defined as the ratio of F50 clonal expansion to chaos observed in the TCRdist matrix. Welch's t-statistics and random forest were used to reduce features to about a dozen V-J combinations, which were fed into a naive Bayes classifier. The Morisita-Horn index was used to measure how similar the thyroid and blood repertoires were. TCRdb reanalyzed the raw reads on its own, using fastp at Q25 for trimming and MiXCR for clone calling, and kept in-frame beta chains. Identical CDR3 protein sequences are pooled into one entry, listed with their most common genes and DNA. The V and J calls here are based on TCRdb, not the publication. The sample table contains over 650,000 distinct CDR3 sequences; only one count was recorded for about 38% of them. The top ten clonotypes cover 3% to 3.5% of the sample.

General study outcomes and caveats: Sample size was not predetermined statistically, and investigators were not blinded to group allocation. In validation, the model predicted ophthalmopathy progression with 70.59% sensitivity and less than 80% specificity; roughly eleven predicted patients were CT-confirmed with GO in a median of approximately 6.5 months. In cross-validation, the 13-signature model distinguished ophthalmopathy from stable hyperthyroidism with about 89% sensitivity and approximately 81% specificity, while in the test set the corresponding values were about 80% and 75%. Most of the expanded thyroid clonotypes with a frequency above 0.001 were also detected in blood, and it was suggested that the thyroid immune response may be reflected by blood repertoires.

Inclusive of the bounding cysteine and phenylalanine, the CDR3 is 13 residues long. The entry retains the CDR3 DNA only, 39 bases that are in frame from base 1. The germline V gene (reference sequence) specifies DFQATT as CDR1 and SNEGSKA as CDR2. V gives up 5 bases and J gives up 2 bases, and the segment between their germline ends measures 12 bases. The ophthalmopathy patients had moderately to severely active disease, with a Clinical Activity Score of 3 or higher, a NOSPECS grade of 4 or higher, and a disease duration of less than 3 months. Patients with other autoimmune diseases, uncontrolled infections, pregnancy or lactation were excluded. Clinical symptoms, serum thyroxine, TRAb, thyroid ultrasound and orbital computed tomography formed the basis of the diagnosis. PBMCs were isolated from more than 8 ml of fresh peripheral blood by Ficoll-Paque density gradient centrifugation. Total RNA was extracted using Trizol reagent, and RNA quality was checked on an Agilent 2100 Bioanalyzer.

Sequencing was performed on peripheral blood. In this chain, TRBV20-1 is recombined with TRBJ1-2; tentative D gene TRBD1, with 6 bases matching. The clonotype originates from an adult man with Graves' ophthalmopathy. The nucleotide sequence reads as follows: TGCAGTGCTCCGGGGGGGCGCAACTATGGCTACACCTTC. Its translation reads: CSAPGGRNYGYTF.